Reported below is one T cell receptor (beta chain). The sample comes from a study of Ad26.COV2.S vaccination and SARS-CoV-2 variants. In the study overall: By the intramuscular route, Ad26.COV2.S was given once, or twice 56 days apart.

This CDR3 contains 12 residues. CDR1 is LNHNV and CDR2 is YYDKDF in the germline V gene (reference sequence). V gave up 0 bases and J gave up 10 bases, with 7 bases separating them. Treatment specified: some 20 received Ad26.COV2.S at low or high dose, single or two shots; about 5 received placebo; per-sample allocation not given. Specimen acquisition occurred on day 63 following the initial vaccine or placebo injection. This table comes from immunoSEQ multiplex PCR, and its TCRdb copy is limited to in-frame clones, with some not included. In the table there are around 320,000 clones, 85% to 90% of which are singletons.

The receptor comes from a person aged 18-65 years who received the Ad26.COV2.S COVID-19 vaccine or a placebo. This chain uses TRBV15 with TRBJ1-3; D uncertain. The starting material was peripheral blood, obtained in a trial of Ad26.COV2.S vaccine versus placebo. The CDR3 is CATSRDRRTIYF. CDR3 nucleotides: TGTGCCACCAGCAGAGATCGTAGAACCATATATTTT.